This TCR beta chain was identified in a study of somatic mutations in cytotoxic T cells in rheumatoid arthritis. Study findings and constraints: For patients with rheumatoid arthritis, CD8+ clonality went up with age, while healthy controls showed no such change.

TCRdb keeps only in-frame clones here, not all; method: immunoSEQ multiplex PCR. The profile shows about 16,000 clones, 65% to 85% of them singletons. The V gene's germline CDR1 is SGHAT and CDR2 FQNNGV. V lost 1 base to trimming and J lost 7 bases, with 13 bases between them. This CDR3 is built from 15 residues. Isolating CD4+ and CD8+ cells involved positive magnetic bead selection on an AutoMACS. Their purity was then checked by flow cytometry. Of note for this clone: Its antigen is as yet unknown.

The rearrangement uses TRBV11-2 and TRBJ1-4; a possible D gene is TRBD1 (5 bases). Sequencing used CD8+ T cells sorted from blood. The receptor was derived from an adult with rheumatoid arthritis. The CDR3 loop reads CASSLVWAGGEKLFF. CDR3 nucleotide sequence: TGTGCCAGCAGCTTAGTTTGGGCGGGGGGTGAAAAACTGTTTTTT.